These 32 T cell receptor beta chains came from one sample sequenced in a study of cytomegalovirus exposure and HLA in healthy donors. Primers for the PCR totalled 60 Vbeta and 13 Jbeta. The repertoire was sequenced with immunoSEQ multiplex PCR; TCRdb's copy has only in-frame clones and lacks some. The table lists around 130,000 clones, around 59% of them singletons. Sequencing was carried out using PBMCs. The receptors stem from a male donor in good health and CMV-seronegative.

The chain recombines TRBV4-1 with TRBJ1-6; possible D gene TRBD1, 5 bases. Germline V gives CDR1 MGHRA, CDR2 YSYEKL. The CDR3 loop spans 17 amino acids. Deletions cut 0 bases from V and 3 bases from J, with 12 bases between. CDR3 DNA: TGCGCCAGCAGCCAAGAGGTGGGACTACACTATAATTCACCCCTCCACTTT. Translation gives CASSQEVGLHYNSPLHF.

The chain has TRBV18 and TRBJ2-1; 7 bases match TRBD2. Germline V gene lookup returns CDR1 KGHSH and CDR2 LQKENI. V was clipped by 0 bases and J by 0 bases; unmatched bases: 2. This CDR3 spans 16 amino acids. The CDR3 sequence: CASSPPTGGSYNEQFF. CDR3 coding DNA: TGTGCCAGCTCACCACCGACGGGGGGCTCCTACAATGAGCAGTTCTTC.

The rearrangement joins TRBV10-2 to TRBJ2-7; TRBD2 might be the D (6 bases). The V gene's germline CDR1 is WSHSY and CDR2 SAAADI. Trimming took off 9 bases at V and 2 bases at J, with 17 bases between the two ends. The CDR3 loop spans 14 amino acids. CDR3 DNA: TGCGCCAGTGTCCCGGTGGAGGGTCCCTACGAGCAGTACTTC. This encodes CASVPVEGPYEQYF.

The chain combines TRBV5-1 with TRBJ2-1; 9 bases line up with TRBD1. The V segment lost 4 bases and the J segment 2 bases; nucleotides outside the gene matches: 1. Germline V gene lookup returns CDR1 SGHRS and CDR2 YFSETQ. The CDR3 sequence is 14 residues long. CDR3 coding DNA: TGCGCCAGCAGCCGGGACAGGGCCTACAATGAGCAGTTCTTC. Translating it yields CASSRDRAYNEQFF. The complete variable domain, with remaining parts taken from reference TRBV5-1 and TRBJ2-1, reads KAGVTQTPRYLIKTRGQQVTLSCSPISGHRSVSWYQQTPGQGLQFLFEYFSETQRNKGNFPGRFSGRQFSNSRSEMNVSTLELGDSALYLCASSRDRAYNEQFFGPGTRLTVL.

There are a few counts of this clone. This chain uses TRBV9 with TRBJ2-5; a weak D match, TRBD2 (5 bases). The end of the DNA aligns better with TRBJ2-7, so the J call may be wrong. The CDR3 is made up of 13 amino acids. The germline CDR1 and CDR2 sequences are SGDLS and YYNGEE. The CDR3 region has the DNA TGTGCCAGCAGCGTTGGACTCTCCTACGAGCAGTACTTC. Translating it yields CASSVGLSYEQYF.

This clone appeared a few times. This chain joins TRBV10-3 and TRBJ1-1, with 7 nucleotides matching TRBD1. The V and J ends lost 2 bases and 6 bases, in that order; junction bases with no gene match: 6. The CDR3 consists of 14 residues. Looked up from germline, CDR1 is ENHRY and CDR2 is SYGVKD. CDR3 protein: CAISEPDRTAEAFF. DNA of the CDR3: TGTGCCATCAGTGAGCCGGACAGGACCGCTGAAGCTTTCTTT.

V gene TRBV28 combines with J gene TRBJ1-5, with unresolved D. Per the germline V gene, CDR1 is MDHEN and CDR2 is SYDVKM. The ends were cut back, 2 bases at V and 3 bases at J, with 11 bases in the middle. This CDR3 has 15 amino acids. The CDR3 sequence: CASSLGLSLNQPQHF. CDR3 nucleotide sequence: TGTGCCAGCAGTTTAGGGCTCTCTCTCAATCAGCCCCAGCATTTT.

The gene calls are TRBV6-5 and TRBJ1-1; D remains ambiguous. With 4 bases removed from V and 0 bases from J, the gap between germline ends came to 12 bases. The CDR3 sequence is 15 residues long. CDR1 is MNHEY, CDR2 SVGAGI, per germline. The CDR3 DNA follows: TGTGCCAGCAGTTTACAGTGCACCATGAACACTGAAGCTTTCTTT. Protein: CASSLQCTMNTEAFF.

This clone was seen just once. The chain joins TRBV5-1 to TRBJ1-1; TRBD1 aligns across 9 bases. The CDR3 is made up of 15 amino acids. V lost 4 bases to trimming and J lost 4 bases; unmatched junction nucleotides: 8. Germline V CDR1 and CDR2: SGHRS, YFSETQ. The DNA of the CDR3 is TGCGCCAGCAGCCCACGAGGGGACAGGGCCACTGAAGCTTTCTTT. Protein product: CASSPRGDRATEAFF.

This clone turned up a few times. This chain connects TRBV19 to TRBJ1-6; the D gene is possibly TRBD1 (5 bases). V was pared by 7 bases and J by 7 bases, with 14 bases between. This CDR3 spans 14 amino acids. Germline lookup yields CDR1 LNHDA and CDR2 SQIVND (reference sequence). The CDR3: CASTQGAANSPLHF. The CDR3 nucleotides are TGTGCCAGTACTCAGGGCGCGGCGAATTCACCCCTCCACTTT.

This chain connects TRBV5-1 to TRBJ1-1; no clear D gene. The V end was cut by 3 bases, the J end by 1 base, with 7 bases between. Germline values: CDR1 SGHRS, CDR2 YFSETQ. This CDR3 has 13 residues. Written as DNA, the CDR3 is TGCGCCAGCAGCTGGAGGGAGAACACTGAAGCTTTCTTT. Protein product: CASSWRENTEAFF.

The J gene is TRBJ1-4, the V gene TRBV2; TRBD1 might be the D (6 bases). Trimming shortened V by 5 bases and J by 11 bases, and 15 bases separated the two germline ends. This CDR3 has 13 amino acids. CDR1 is SNHLY, CDR2 FYNNEI, per germline. The CDR3 here is CASSLRQAIKLFF. The CDR3 nucleotides are TGTGCCAGCAGTTTGAGACAGGCTATTAAACTGTTTTTT.

The chain employs TRBV11-2 and TRBJ1-1; no firm D call. The germline V gene has CDR1 SGHAT and CDR2 FQNNGV. The CDR3 contains 13 residues. V lost 3 bases to trimming and J lost 0 bases, with 5 bases between them. The CDR3 bases are TGTGCCAGCAGCTTTCAGGTGAACACTGAAGCTTTCTTT. This gives the protein CASSFQVNTEAFF.

In nucleotides, the CDR3 is TGTGCCAGCAGTGATCTGGGGCACGAGCAGTACTTC. Translation gives CASSDLGHEQYF. The chain joins TRBV6-1 to TRBJ2-7, with D possibly being TRBD1 (5 bases). The CDR3 sequence is 12 residues long. CDR1 is MNHNS, CDR2 SASEGT, per germline. V dropped 3 bases and J dropped 5 bases, with 8 bases sitting between them.

The J gene is TRBJ2-7, the V gene TRBV7-3, with 9 bases lining up with TRBD2. CDR3 size: 16 residues. Germline CDR1 reads SGHTA; CDR2 reads FQGTGA. V gave up 5 bases and J gave up 3 bases; unmatched junction bases: 11. CDR3 sequence (DNA): TGTGCCAGCAGCCCACATGCGGGGGGGAGGTTCTACGAGCAGTACTTC. It yields the protein CASSPHAGGRFYEQYF.

The chain recombines TRBV6-1 with TRBJ2-3; TRBD1 is a possible D gene (5 bases). V was shortened by 2 bases and J by 0 bases, with 9 bases between the two germline ends. The CDR3 extends over 15 amino acids. Germline V gene sequence: CDR1 MNHNS, CDR2 SASEGT. The CDR3 spells CASSEMTASTDTQYF. CDR3 nucleotides: TGTGCCAGCAGTGAAATGACAGCTAGCACAGATACGCAGTATTTT.

The chain has TRBV6-6 and TRBJ1-1; 12 nucleotides align to TRBD1. With V trimmed by 6 bases and J by 5 bases, 10 bases remained unmatched. The CDR3 sequence is 16 residues long. Per germline, CDR1 MNHNY and CDR2 SVGAGI (reference sequence). CDR3 bases: TGTGCCAGCAGGTCTCCGGGACAGGGGGCGCGAACTGAAGCTTTCTTT. It codes for CASRSPGQGARTEAFF.

This rearrangement joins TRBV10-1 to TRBJ2-3, with D tentatively TRBD1 (6 bases). Germline values: CDR1 WNHNN, CDR2 SYGVQD (reference sequence). The CDR3 contains 15 residues. V dropped 0 bases and J dropped 2 bases, with 9 bases sitting between them. For the CDR3, the DNA is TGCGCCAGCAGTGAGTCTCAGGGGATCACAGATACGCAGTATTTT. The encoded protein is CASSESQGITDTQYF.

The CDR3 here is CASSFVSYRIEQYF. CDR3 coding DNA: TGTGCCAGCAGCTTCGTCAGTTACAGGATCGAGCAGTACTTC. The chain carries TRBV5-6 and TRBJ2-7; the D gene is possibly TRBD1 (5 bases). The germline V and J ends were trimmed by 2 bases and 6 bases, with 15 bases remaining between them. CDR3 length: 14 residues. Germline V gene sequence: CDR1 SGHDT, CDR2 YYEEEE.

The chain joins TRBV7-6 to TRBJ1-3, with 8 nucleotides matching TRBD1. Germline loops: CDR1 SGHVS, CDR2 FNYEAQ. The J segment lost 4 bases and the V segment lost 5 bases, leaving 7 bases of the junction unmatched. CDR3 length equals 15 residues. CDR3 loop: CASSVTGAAGNTIYF. CDR3 DNA: TGTGCCAGCAGCGTGACAGGGGCCGCCGGAAACACCATATATTTT.

V and J are TRBV7-9 and TRBJ1-5; D is unresolved. The CDR3 sequence is 16 residues long. Trimming took off 5 bases at V and 6 bases at J, with 20 bases between the two ends. Germline CDR1 is SEHNR and CDR2 is FQNEAQ (reference sequence). This chain's CDR3 is CASSPGVGGRGQPQHF. Here the CDR3 DNA reads TGTGCCAGCAGCCCCGGGGTAGGCGGGAGAGGTCAGCCCCAGCATTTT.

This clone was detected once. The rearrangement uses TRBV2 and TRBJ1-3; D might be TRBD1 (6 bases). Germline loops: CDR1 SNHLY, CDR2 FYNNEI. CDR3 size: 17 residues. V dropped 8 bases and J dropped 2 bases, with 22 bases sitting between them. The CDR3 sequence: CASRLPSTGFAGNTIYF. CDR3 sequence (DNA): TGTGCCAGCCGACTCCCCTCAACAGGGTTCGCTGGAAACACCATATATTTT. The full variable domain, rest sourced from reference TRBV2 and TRBJ1-3, is EPEVTQTPSHQVTQMGQEVILRCVPISNHLYFYWYRQILGQKVEFLVSFYNNEISEKSEIFDDQFSVERPDGSNFTLKIRSTKLEDSAMYFCASRLPSTGFAGNTIYFGEGSWLTVV.

This chain links TRBV2 with TRBJ2-5; 12 bases are a match to TRBD2. Germline lookup yields CDR1 SNHLY and CDR2 FYNNEI. The ends lost 0 bases at V and 5 bases at J; junction bases unmatched: 4. The CDR3 spans 16 residues. CDR3 in amino acids: CASSEALAGGPETQYF. The CDR3, as DNA: TGTGCCAGCAGTGAAGCGCTAGCGGGGGGGCCGGAGACCCAGTACTTC.

The CDR3 is CASSPRYFNEQFF. In DNA, the CDR3 is TGCGCCAGCAGCCCGCGGTACTTCAATGAGCAGTTCTTC. This chain joins TRBV4-1 and TRBJ2-1; no clear D. This CDR3 spans 13 amino acids. CDR1 and CDR2 from the germline V gene are MGHRA and YSYEKL. Trimming removed 4 bases at V and 6 bases at J, with 10 bases between.

The rearrangement joins TRBV28 to TRBJ2-7; tentative D call: TRBD2 (7 bases). V was shortened by 7 bases and J by 5 bases, with 18 bases between the two germline ends. The CDR3 totals 14 residues. Per the germline V gene, CDR1 is MDHEN and CDR2 is SYDVKM. In DNA form, the CDR3 reads TGTGCCAGCATACCTTCCGGGGGGCGTCACGAGCAGTACTTC. This sequence encodes CASIPSGGRHEQYF.

This chain uses TRBV9 with TRBJ1-5; D is unclear. This CDR3 is built from 15 residues. CDR1 is SGDLS, CDR2 YYNGEE, per germline. V dropped 3 bases and J dropped 3 bases, with 13 bases sitting between them. CDR3 region: CASSALAGVNQPQHF. The CDR3 bases are TGTGCCAGCAGCGCGCTGGCCGGAGTCAATCAGCCCCAGCATTTT.

The chain links TRBV7-2 to TRBJ1-2; 7 bases map to TRBD1. The junction had 11 bases not matched to a gene; V was cut back by 5 bases and J by 8 bases. This CDR3 region has 14 residues. Germline values: CDR1 SGHTA, CDR2 FQGNSA. CDR3: CASSPRDRIWGYTF. CDR3 DNA sequence: TGTGCCAGCAGCCCCCGGGACAGAATATGGGGCTACACCTTC. The whole variable domain, filled in from reference TRBV7-2 and TRBJ1-2, reads GAGVSQSPSNKVTEKGKDVELRCDPISGHTALYWYRQSLGQGLEFLIYFQGNSAPDKSGLPSDRFSAERTGGSVSTLTIQRTQQEDSAVYLCASSPRDRIWGYTFGSGTRLTVV.

J is TRBJ1-4 and V is TRBV18; TRBD1 agrees at 9 bases. Germline lookup yields CDR1 KGHSH and CDR2 LQKENI. The length of the CDR3 is 14 residues. With 6 bases clipped from V and 7 bases from J, the junction kept 6 bases outside the gene matches. The CDR3, as DNA: TGTGCCAGCTCCGGGACAGGGATTGGTGAAAAACTGTTTTTT. Its translation is CASSGTGIGEKLFF.

This chain links TRBV6-5 with TRBJ2-7, with 9 bases fitting TRBD1. CDR1 is MNHEY, CDR2 SVGAGI, per germline. There are 14 residues in the CDR3. The trim removed 4 bases at V and 6 bases at J, leaving 7 bases unmatched. CDR3 region: CASSSRTGGGEQYF. The CDR3 coding sequence is TGTGCCAGCAGTTCTAGAACAGGGGGCGGCGAGCAGTACTTC.

Concerning this clone itself: In the same sample, other DNA sequences code for this CDR3. The chain joins TRBV19 to TRBJ1-4, with D possibly TRBD1 on 5 matching bases. The CDR3 loop spans 14 amino acids. V lost 7 bases and J lost 1, with 10 bases in between. CDR1 LNHDA and CDR2 SQIVND come from the germline V gene (reference sequence). The CDR3 loop reads CASTRGGTNEKLFF. DNA of the CDR3: TGTGCCAGTACGAGGGGAGGAACTAATGAAAAACTGTTTTTT.

The V call is TRBV7-2, the J call TRBJ1-6; maybe TRBD1 (5 bases). The CDR3 extends over 14 amino acids. Per germline, CDR1 SGHTA and CDR2 FQGNSA. Trimming pared 5 bases from V and 8 bases from J, leaving 13 bases between. The DNA for the CDR3 is TGTGCCAGCAGCCTTGGCAGGGTTCATTCACCCCTCCACTTT. As protein: CASSLGRVHSPLHF.

This chain uses TRBV30 with TRBJ1-5; no firm D call. Trimming removed 4 bases from V and 3 bases from J, with 10 bases in between. This CDR3 spans 13 amino acids. Germline lookup yields CDR1 GTSNPN and CDR2 SVGIG (reference sequence). The CDR3 coding sequence is TGTGCCTGGACACGGTCATTCAATCAGCCCCAGCATTTT. Translated, it gives CAWTRSFNQPQHF.